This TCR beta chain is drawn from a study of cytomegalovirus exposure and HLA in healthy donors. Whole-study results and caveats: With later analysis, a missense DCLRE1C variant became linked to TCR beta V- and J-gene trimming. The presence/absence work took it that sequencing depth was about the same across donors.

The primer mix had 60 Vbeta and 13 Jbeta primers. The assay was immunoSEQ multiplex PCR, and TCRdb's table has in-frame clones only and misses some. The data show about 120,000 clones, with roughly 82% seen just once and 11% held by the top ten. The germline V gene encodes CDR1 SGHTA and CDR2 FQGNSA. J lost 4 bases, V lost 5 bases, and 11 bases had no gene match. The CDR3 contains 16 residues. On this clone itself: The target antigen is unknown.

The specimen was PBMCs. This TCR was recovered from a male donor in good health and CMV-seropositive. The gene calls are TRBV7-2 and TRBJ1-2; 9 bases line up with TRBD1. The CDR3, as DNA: TGTGCCAGCAGCCCCGTGGCGGGACAGGGAGCCTATGGCTACACCTTC. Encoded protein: CASSPVAGQGAYGYTF.